This record covers a single TCR beta chain. What it binds is not known. At one boundary the junction diverges from the germline segment, which might be a read error. Looked up from germline, CDR1 is SGHRS and CDR2 is YFSETQ. The CDR3 contains 14 residues. This specimen comes from a study of tumor and adjacent non-tumor tissue in lung cancer. Study at large: Patients comprised about a dozen adenocarcinoma, 2 squamous cell carcinoma and 1 small cell lung cancer. Around 4.2 million productive TCRbeta reads were obtained per sample on average. General observations from the study: Compared with tumor, normal lung showed significantly lower TCR diversity.

RNA was extracted from bulk tissue without any cell sorting. The library came from three nested PCR rounds adapted from ARM-PCR protocols. TCRdb processed the multiplex PCR reads anew with MiXCR; each CDR3 protein has one entry. The sample yields more than 70,000 distinct CDR3 sequences, roughly two thirds seen once. This sequence joins TRBV5-1 and TRBJ1-5; 9 positions match TRBD1. The source material was lung tumor tissue. This TCR was sampled from a man between 65 and 79 years old with non-small cell lung cancer. CDR3 region: CASSRTGGNLPQHF. CDR3 nucleotides: TGCGCCAGTAGCCGTACAGGGGGCAATCTGCCCCAGCATTTT.